These 9 T cell receptor beta chains were sequenced from one sample in a study of cytomegalovirus exposure and HLA in healthy donors. It was with 60 Vbeta and 13 Jbeta primers that the PCR ran. Assay: immunoSEQ multiplex PCR; the TCRdb copy retains only in-frame clones and omits some. The sample carries hundreds of thousands of clones, about 89% recorded once. The sample was PBMCs. These receptors came from a woman between 18 and 30 years old in good health and CMV-seronegative.

This chain connects TRBV7-9 to TRBJ2-1, with 9 bases that match TRBD1. The CDR3 sequence is 16 residues long. Germline CDR1 and CDR2: SEHNR and FQNEAQ (reference sequence). The V and J ends lost 4 bases and 6 bases, in that order; junction bases with no gene match: 10. The CDR3 bases are TGTGCCAGCAGCTCCTCCGGGACAGGGTACTCCAATGAGCAGTTCTTC. It specifies CASSSSGTGYSNEQFF.

This chain uses TRBV2 with TRBJ2-4; TRBD1 might be the D (5 bases). The V end lost 4 bases, the J end lost 8 bases, and 12 bases lay between the germline ends. CDR3 length: 13 residues. Per the germline V gene, CDR1 is SNHLY and CDR2 is FYNNEI. The CDR3 region is CASSGQGWDIQYF. CDR3 coding DNA: TGTGCCAGCAGTGGCCAGGGTTGGGACATTCAGTACTTC.

This sequence joins TRBV5-4 and TRBJ1-1; the D gene is possibly TRBD1 (5 bases). The CDR3 totals 15 residues. V lost 3 bases, J lost 1 base, and 13 bases lay in between. Germline lookup yields CDR1 SGHNT and CDR2 YYREEE (reference sequence). The CDR3 is CASSSPTASNTEAFF. CDR3 sequence (DNA): TGTGCCAGCAGCTCCCCGACAGCGTCGAACACTGAAGCTTTCTTT. Using reference TRBV5-4 and TRBJ1-1 for the parts outside the CDR3, the full variable domain is ETGVTQSPTHLIKTRGQQVTLRCSSQSGHNTVSWYQQALGQGPQFIFQYYREEENGRGNFPPRFSGLQFPNYSSELNVNALELDDSALYLCASSSPTASNTEAFFGQGTRLTVV.

This chain joins TRBV2 and TRBJ2-2; 7 bases fit TRBD1. V lost 3 bases and J lost 2; bases outside the gene matches: 6. The CDR3 runs 16 residues. Germline V gene sequence: CDR1 SNHLY, CDR2 FYNNEI. This CDR3 reads CASSDPRGLNTGELFF. CDR3 in DNA: TGTGCCAGCAGTGATCCTAGGGGGCTTAACACCGGGGAGCTGTTTTTT.

The gene calls are TRBV15 and TRBJ1-3; maybe TRBD1 (6 bases). V shed 0 bases and J shed 0 bases, with 15 bases lying between them. The CDR3 spans 18 residues. The V gene's germline CDR1 is LNHNV and CDR2 YYDKDF (reference sequence). CDR3 in amino acids: CATSRDPGDISSGNTIYF. The CDR3 DNA sequence: TGTGCCACCAGCAGAGATCCTGGGGACATAAGCTCTGGAAACACCATATATTTT.

This clone was seen only once. The rearrangement links TRBV7-3 to TRBJ1-1; tentatively, D is TRBD1 (6 bases). The CDR3 is made up of 14 amino acids. V shed 3 bases and J shed 4 bases, with 12 bases lying between them. Germline V gene sequence: CDR1 SGHTA, CDR2 FQGTGA. In nucleotides, the CDR3 is TGTGCCAGCAGCTTCCTCCTACAGGGCACTGAAGCTTTCTTT. Amino acid sequence: CASSFLLQGTEAFF. Full variable domain (remainder filled in from reference TRBV7-3 and TRBJ1-1): GAGVSQTPSNKVTEKGKYVELRCDPISGHTALYWYRQSLGQGPEFLIYFQGTGAADDSGLPNDRFFAVRPEGSVSTLKIQRTERGDSAVYLCASSFLLQGTEAFFGQGTRLTVV.

The chain recombines TRBV27 with TRBJ1-2; TRBD1 agrees at 7 bases. This CDR3 is 12 amino acids long. Germline V gene sequence: CDR1 MNHEY, CDR2 SMNVEV (reference sequence). Germline trimming cut 2 bases from V and 10 bases from J; bases unmatched to any gene: 4. Written as DNA, the CDR3 is TGTGCCAGCAGTTTAGACAGGGTTGTCTACACCTTC. Translated, it gives CASSLDRVVYTF.

This chain connects TRBV6-4 to TRBJ2-3, with TRBD2 matching 7 bases. There are 15 residues in the CDR3. Looked up from germline, CDR1 is MRHNA and CDR2 is SNTAGT. Trimming at V came to 2 bases and at J to 1 base, leaving 3 bases not matched to a gene. CDR3 bases: TGTGCCAGCAGTGACGGTGGGAGGGGCACAGATACGCAGTATTTT. Encoded protein: CASSDGGRGTDTQYF.

The chain carries TRBV19 and TRBJ1-5; 8 bases match TRBD1. V lost 9 bases and J lost 2; bases outside the gene matches: 12. This CDR3 spans 16 amino acids. Looked up from germline, CDR1 is LNHDA and CDR2 is SQIVND (reference sequence). In nucleotides, the CDR3 is TGTGCCAGCGTAAACAGGGGGGAAGAGGGCAATCAGCCCCAGCATTTT. Translation: CASVNRGEEGNQPQHF. The variable domain in full, completed from reference TRBV19 and TRBJ1-5, reads DGGITQSPKYLFRKEGQNVTLSCEQNLNHDAMYWYRQDPGQGLRLIYYSQIVNDFQKGDIAEGYSVSREKKESFPLTVTSAQKNPTAFYLCASVNRGEEGNQPQHFGDGTRLSIL.